Below, 20 T cell receptor beta chains from the same sample are listed, as sequenced in a study of blood T cell repertoires in COVID-19 (dated by TCRdb to 2019 to 2021). Libraries were made using the immunoSEQ multiplex PCR assay. Entries here come from immuneACCESS through TCRdb and include only in-frame sequences with V and J called. Some clones fail to appear in such tables; in the studies checked, an unresolved V gene covers under half of the shortfall, and the cause of the remainder is unknown. Recorded for this sample are approximately 210,000 clones; about 88% of them occurred a single time. The top ten clonotypes cover approximately 4% of the sample. The source material was peripheral blood. The source of these receptors is a human donor in a cohort sampled during active COVID-19.

V and J are TRBV5-6 and TRBJ1-1; the match to TRBD1 covers 11 bases. V shed 3 bases, J shed 5 bases, and the junction held 3 bases outside the gene matches. The CDR3 is made up of 14 amino acids. Looked up from germline, CDR1 is SGHDT and CDR2 is YYEEEE. CDR3 region: CASSWDRGSTEAFF. The DNA for the CDR3 is TGTGCCAGCAGCTGGGACAGGGGGTCGACTGAAGCTTTCTTT.

The chain links TRBV30 to TRBJ2-7; possible D gene TRBD2, 5 bases. With 3 bases removed from V and 4 bases from J, the gap between germline ends came to 10 bases. This CDR3 comprises 12 residues. The V gene's germline CDR1 is GTSNPN and CDR2 SVGIG (reference sequence). CDR3 region: CAWSPRGYEQYF. The DNA of the CDR3 is TGTGCCTGGAGCCCCCGGGGTTACGAGCAGTACTTC.

Only one count was recorded for this clone. The chain has TRBV27 and TRBJ1-2, with D maybe TRBD1 (6 bases). Trimming pared 4 bases from V and 6 bases from J, leaving 21 bases between. CDR3 size: 16 residues. Looked up from germline, CDR1 is MNHEY and CDR2 is SMNVEV (reference sequence). CDR3 sequence (DNA): TGTGCCAGCAGTTCCCAAGTAGGGCAGGGGATTAATGGCTACACCTTC. Its protein product is CASSSQVGQGINGYTF.

The V and J genes are TRBV6-5 and TRBJ1-6; 7 bases map to TRBD1. Looked up from germline, CDR1 is MNHEY and CDR2 is SVGAGI. The CDR3 covers 15 residues. V lost 0 bases to trimming and J lost 8 bases; unmatched junction nucleotides: 4. The CDR3 DNA reads TGTGCCAGCAGTTACTCCAGGGGGGTTGATTCACCCCTCCACTTT. This codes for CASSYSRGVDSPLHF.

The J gene is TRBJ2-3, the V gene TRBV5-4; 9 nucleotides align to TRBD1. Germline CDR1 SGHNT, CDR2 YYREEE (reference sequence). The CDR3 extends over 16 amino acids. V gave up 4 bases and J gave up 7 bases; unmatched junction bases: 13. CDR3 in DNA: TGTGCCAGCAGCCCGACAGGGGGGACTTCTATTTATACGCAGTATTTT. Residues: CASSPTGGTSIYTQYF.

V gene TRBV9 combines with J gene TRBJ2-2, with 9 bases that match TRBD1. The germline V gene has CDR1 SGDLS and CDR2 YYNGEE. The CDR3 covers 15 residues. J was trimmed by 6 bases and V by 5 bases; bases with no gene match: 8. The DNA of the CDR3 is TGTGCCAGCAGTGAACAGGGGGCGCTCGCCGGGGAGCTGTTTTTT. Encoded protein: CASSEQGALAGELFF.

The chain couples TRBV2 to TRBJ1-1, with D possibly being TRBD1 (5 bases). The CDR3 runs to 13 residues. Trimming left V 5 bases short and J 1 base short, with 8 bases between. Looked up from germline, CDR1 is SNHLY and CDR2 is FYNNEI. The CDR3 region has the DNA TGTGCCAGCAGTCAGGGCAGGAACACTGAAGCTTTCTTT. It codes for CASSQGRNTEAFF.

The V call is TRBV10-3, the J call TRBJ1-4, with D perhaps TRBD1 (5 bases). Germline CDR1 is ENHRY and CDR2 is SYGVKD. Trimming cost V 2 bases and J 3 bases, with 16 bases left between them. The CDR3 sequence is 17 residues long. The CDR3 spells CAISERAPAGPNEKLFF. DNA of the CDR3: TGTGCCATCAGTGAGAGGGCCCCGGCGGGACCTAATGAAAAACTGTTTTTT.

The rearrangement links TRBV5-1 to TRBJ2-7, with 7 bases identical to TRBD1. Germline loops: CDR1 SGHRS, CDR2 YFSETQ. The trim removed 4 bases at V and 5 bases at J, leaving 12 bases unmatched. The CDR3 contains 15 residues. DNA of the CDR3: TGCGCCAGCAGCGTTCAACAGGGGTCGGCCCACGAGCAGTACTTC. It translates to CASSVQQGSAHEQYF.

This chain connects TRBV19 to TRBJ1-5; D is possibly TRBD1 (5 bases). The germline V gene encodes CDR1 LNHDA and CDR2 SQIVND (reference sequence). V lost 1 base, J lost 1 base, and 8 bases lay in between. This CDR3 has 15 residues. CDR3 nucleotide sequence: TGTGCCAGTAGTATAGGGCGGACAAGCAATCAGCCCCAGCATTTT. Its translation is CASSIGRTSNQPQHF.

This chain joins TRBV27 and TRBJ2-5, with TRBD2 as a possible D gene (5 bases). V lost 7 bases and J 0 bases, leaving 9 bases between the germline ends. The CDR3 loop spans 13 amino acids. From germline, CDR1 is MNHEY and CDR2 SMNVEV (reference sequence). The CDR3 region has the DNA TGTGCCAGCAAGCGGCGGTACCAAGAGACCCAGTACTTC. Its translation is CASKRRYQETQYF.

This chain uses TRBV15 with TRBJ2-3; 13 nucleotides align to TRBD2. This CDR3 is 16 amino acids long. Germline assignment: CDR1 LNHNV and CDR2 YYDKDF (reference sequence). With 1 base clipped from V and 6 bases from J, the junction kept 4 bases outside the gene matches. The CDR3 region is CATSRGTSGGRDTQYF. The CDR3 DNA reads as TGTGCCACCAGCAGAGGGACTAGCGGGGGCCGGGATACGCAGTATTTT.

The genes are TRBV7-8 and TRBJ2-7, with 7 bases identical to TRBD1. Germline trimming cut 6 bases from V and 0 bases from J; bases unmatched to any gene: 17. CDR1 and CDR2 (germline): SGHVS, FQNEAQ. The CDR3 runs to 18 residues. The CDR3 protein is CASSITGVPQPTSYEQYF. The CDR3 nucleotides are TGTGCCAGCAGTATTACAGGGGTTCCCCAGCCGACCTCCTACGAGCAGTACTTC.

This chain uses TRBV5-1 with TRBJ2-3, with 9 nucleotides matching TRBD1. Trimming removed 3 bases from V and 2 bases from J; junction bases left unmatched: 4. Germline CDR1 reads SGHRS; CDR2 reads YFSETQ. CDR3 length equals 15 residues. Written as DNA, the CDR3 is TGCGCCAGCAGCTCACGGGACAGGGCCACAGATACGCAGTATTTT. It specifies CASSSRDRATDTQYF.

The chain employs TRBV24-1 and TRBJ2-7; D call uncertain. The CDR3 length is 16 residues. Germline CDR1 KGHDR, CDR2 SFDVKD. With 3 bases removed from V and 6 bases from J, the gap between germline ends came to 20 bases. The CDR3 is CATSDPPHIKCCEQYF. The DNA of the CDR3 is TGTGCCACCAGTGATCCCCCACACATAAAATGTTGCGAGCAGTACTTC.

The chain links TRBV7-2 to TRBJ2-6, with 10 bases that match TRBD1. CDR1 and CDR2 (germline): SGHTA, FQGNSA. This CDR3 spans 20 amino acids. V dropped 0 bases and J dropped 1; count of bases not matched to a gene: 9. CDR3 DNA: TGTGCCAGCAGCTTAGCACTGAGGGACAGGGGTCTATCTGGGGCCAACGTCCTGACTTTC. This codes for CASSLALRDRGLSGANVLTF.

This sequence joins TRBV18 and TRBJ2-2; a weak D match, TRBD1 (6 bases). Germline lookup yields CDR1 KGHSH and CDR2 LQKENI. The CDR3 runs 15 residues. V shed 4 bases and J shed 4 bases, with 13 bases lying between them. The CDR3: CASSRGQSFTGELFF. The CDR3 nucleotides read TGTGCCAGCTCACGAGGACAGAGCTTCACCGGGGAGCTGTTTTTT. The full variable domain, rest sourced from reference TRBV18 and TRBJ2-2, is NAGVMQNPRHLVRRRGQEARLRCSPMKGHSHVYWYRQLPEEGLKFMVYLQKENIIDESGMPKERFSAEFPKEGPSILRIQQVVRGDSAAYFCASSRGQSFTGELFFGEGSRLTVL.

The chain employs TRBV7-6 and TRBJ2-1; tentative D call: TRBD1 (5 bases). There are 15 residues in the CDR3. Trimming removed 5 bases at V and 2 bases at J, with 13 bases between. CDR1 and CDR2 from the germline V gene are SGHVS and FNYEAQ. CDR3 protein: CASSTGPGTYNEQFF. As DNA, the CDR3 is TGTGCCAGCAGCACTGGGCCAGGGACCTACAATGAGCAGTTCTTC.

The genes are TRBV3-1 (or the pseudogene TRBV3-2) and TRBJ2-1, with D maybe TRBD1 (5 bases). The ends were cut back, 3 bases at V and 5 bases at J, with 17 bases in the middle. The CDR3 is 16 amino acids. The germline V gene has CDR1 LGHDT and CDR2 YNNKEL (reference sequence). As DNA, the CDR3 is TGTGCCAGCAGCCATACGACAGTACACGTACACAATGAGCAGTTCTTC. This gives the protein CASSHTTVHVHNEQFF.

V and J are TRBV19 and TRBJ2-5; 9 positions agree with TRBD2. Trimming removed 4 bases from V and 4 bases from J; junction bases left unmatched: 4. This CDR3 is built from 14 residues. Germline V gene data show CDR1 as LNHDA and CDR2 as SQIVND (reference sequence). The CDR3 loop is CASSTGLARETQYF. DNA for the CDR3: TGTGCCAGTAGTACGGGACTAGCCAGAGAGACCCAGTACTTC.